These 32 T cell receptor beta chains were sequenced from one sample in a study of blood T cell repertoires in COVID-19. Repertoires were generated with immunoSEQ multiplex PCR, while TCRdb's copy carries only in-frame clones and drops some. The sample records about 220,000 clones, around nine tenths being singletons. The specimen sequenced was PBMCs or T cells enriched from blood (not recorded which). All receptors come from a woman aged 45-65 years with acute COVID-19.

V is TRBV7-3 and J is TRBJ1-2; 7 positions agree with TRBD1. CDR1 is SGHTA, CDR2 FQGTGA, per germline. The J segment lost 6 bases and the V segment lost 5 bases, leaving 6 bases of the junction unmatched. This CDR3 region has 13 residues. CDR3 bases: TGTGCCAGCAGCCTCGCAGGGGGTGATGGCTACACCTTC. Translated: CASSLAGGDGYTF. Full variable domain (remainder filled in from reference TRBV7-3 and TRBJ1-2): GAGVSQTPSNKVTEKGKYVELRCDPISGHTALYWYRQSLGQGPEFLIYFQGTGAADDSGLPNDRFFAVRPEGSVSTLKIQRTERGDSAVYLCASSLAGGDGYTFGSGTRLTVV.

The V and J genes are TRBV5-4 and TRBJ2-1; TRBD2 matches 8 bases. The CDR3 covers 15 residues. Trimming removed 2 bases from V and 6 bases from J; junction bases left unmatched: 7. Germline lookup yields CDR1 SGHNT and CDR2 YYREEE (reference sequence). This CDR3 reads CASSLVGRALNEQFF. The CDR3 DNA is TGTGCCAGCAGCTTAGTCGGGAGGGCCCTCAATGAGCAGTTCTTC.

The J gene is TRBJ2-5, the V gene TRBV4-1; D is unclear. The CDR3 runs to 15 residues. Per the germline V gene, CDR1 is MGHRA and CDR2 is YSYEKL. The V gene lost 2 bases and the J gene lost 5 bases, with 15 bases spanning the gap. The CDR3 DNA sequence: TGCGCCAGCAGCCAACTGCTCCTCTTCGGGGAGACCCAGTACTTC. Protein: CASSQLLLFGETQYF.

This chain connects TRBV12-3 or TRBV12-4 to TRBJ2-7; 9 bases align to TRBD1. This CDR3 region has 13 residues. Trimming at V came to 9 bases and at J to 4 bases, leaving 7 bases not matched to a gene. In DNA, the CDR3 is TGTGCCAGTCACGGACAGGGGAGTTACGAGCAGTACTTC. Translating it yields CASHGQGSYEQYF.

This chain joins TRBV5-1 and TRBJ1-2; D may be TRBD1 (6 bases). V was trimmed by 2 bases and J by 7 bases, leaving 9 bases between them. The CDR3 is 12 residues long. Germline V lookup: CDR1 SGHRS, CDR2 YFSETQ. The CDR3: CASSLGTTGYTF. The CDR3 DNA reads TGCGCCAGCAGCTTAGGGACAACTGGCTACACCTTC.

This clone appeared a single time. The rearrangement uses TRBV7-9 and TRBJ1-5; D is possibly TRBD1 (6 bases). The CDR3 is made up of 13 amino acids. V lost 4 bases to trimming and J lost 6 bases, with 10 bases between them. The germline gives CDR1 SEHNR, CDR2 FQNEAQ (reference sequence). For the CDR3, the DNA is TGTGCCAGCAGCTCAACAGGGAGTCAGCCCCAGCATTTT. Its translation is CASSSTGSQPQHF.

The genes are TRBV6-1 and TRBJ1-5, with D tentatively TRBD1 (6 bases). Trimming shortened V by 2 bases and J by 4 bases, and 15 bases separated the two germline ends. Per the germline V gene, CDR1 is MNHNS and CDR2 is SASEGT. This CDR3 comprises 16 residues. The DNA for the CDR3 is TGTGCCAGCAGTGAAAGGAAGACAGGAAGAAATCAGCCCCAGCATTTT. It yields the protein CASSERKTGRNQPQHF.

The chain has TRBV25-1 and TRBJ1-2; D gene unclear. Trimming took 6 bases from V and 8 from J, leaving 10 bases between them. The CDR3 consists of 11 residues. Germline V CDR1 and CDR2: MGHDK, SYGVNS. The CDR3 coding sequence is TGTGCCAGCAGCTCATCTATGGGCTACACCTTC. Protein sequence: CASSSSMGYTF.

V usage is TRBV4-1 and J usage is TRBJ2-3; TRBD1 matches 8 bases. Unmatched junction bases numbered 10, after V lost 0 bases and J lost 5 bases. The germline V gene has CDR1 MGHRA and CDR2 YSYEKL. The CDR3 runs to 17 residues. CDR3 DNA: TGCGCCAGCAGCCAAGATCTTTGGACAGGGCTGGGAGATACGCAGTATTTT. This encodes CASSQDLWTGLGDTQYF.

There are a few counts of this clone. This chain connects TRBV29-1 to TRBJ1-4; D is perhaps TRBD1 (5 bases). The length of the CDR3 is 13 residues. The V end lost 4 bases, the J end lost 4 bases, and 10 bases lay between the germline ends. CDR1 SQVTM and CDR2 ANQGSEA come from the germline V gene. CDR3 in DNA: TGCAGCGTTGGGGGGGGTCTTAATGAAAAACTGTTTTTT. Protein: CSVGGGLNEKLFF. The variable domain in full, with the rest retrieved from reference TRBV29-1 and TRBJ1-4, is SAVISQKPSRDICQRGTSLTIQCQVDSQVTMMFWYRQQPGQSLTLIATANQGSEATYESGFVIDKFPISRPNLTFSTLTVSNMSPEDSSIYLCSVGGGLNEKLFFGSGTQLSVL.

This chain uses TRBV21-1 with TRBJ2-7; whether TRBD2, the table's D call, matches the DNA was not checked. TRBV21-1 is an annotated pseudogene. CDR3 length: 14 amino acids. The CDR3 here is CASSKAAVEREQYF. Here the CDR3 DNA reads TGTGCCAGCAGCAAAGCAGCGGTAGAACGCGAGCAGTACTTC.

The CDR3 region has the DNA TGTGCCAGCAGCTCCGGGTCAGGGGTAGCATACGAGCAGTACTTC. Protein product: CASSSGSGVAYEQYF. The J gene is TRBJ2-7, the V gene TRBV7-2, with D perhaps TRBD1 (6 bases). The CDR3 runs 15 residues. Trimming cost V 4 bases and J 4 bases, with 17 bases left between them. Looked up from germline, CDR1 is SGHTA and CDR2 is FQGNSA.

The genes are TRBV11-2 and TRBJ1-1, with no clear D. Germline CDR1 reads SGHAT; CDR2 reads FQNNGV. This CDR3 has 14 residues. The germline V and J ends were trimmed by 3 bases and 4 bases, with 12 bases remaining between them. CDR3: CASSFDGGATEAFF. For the CDR3, the DNA is TGTGCCAGCAGCTTTGATGGAGGTGCCACTGAAGCTTTCTTT. Supplemented by reference TRBV11-2 and TRBJ1-1, the full variable domain reads EAGVAQSPRYKIIEKRQSVAFWCNPISGHATLYWYQQILGQGPKLLIQFQNNGVVDDSQLPKDRFSAERLKGVDSTLKIQPAKLEDSAVYLCASSFDGGATEAFFGQGTRLTVV.

CDR3 sequence: CASSMYSPATYGYTF. In nucleotides, the CDR3 is TGTGCCAGTAGTATGTACAGTCCCGCTACGTATGGCTACACCTTC. V usage is TRBV19 and J usage is TRBJ1-2; D not resolved. V was trimmed by 3 bases and J by 5 bases, leaving 16 bases between them. CDR3 size: 15 residues. Germline CDR1 reads LNHDA; CDR2 reads SQIVND (reference sequence).

This clone has more than one count but fewer than ten. V usage is TRBV19 and J usage is TRBJ2-6; 9 bases match TRBD1. V was pared by 5 bases and J by 2 bases, with 4 bases of the junction left unmatched. This CDR3 has 16 residues. Germline V gene lookup returns CDR1 LNHDA and CDR2 SQIVND (reference sequence). The CDR3 loop reads CASSDDRGTGANVLTF. The CDR3 bases are TGTGCCAGTAGTGACGACAGGGGGACTGGGGCCAACGTCCTGACTTTC.

The J gene is TRBJ2-5, the V gene TRBV5-4; 10 nucleotides agree with TRBD2. The CDR3 extends over 18 amino acids. Trimming took 3 bases from V and 7 from J; bases not matched to a gene: 18. Germline CDR1 is SGHNT and CDR2 is YYREEE (reference sequence). The CDR3 region is CASSWTVGLAGEFVTQYF. The CDR3 DNA reads as TGTGCCAGCAGCTGGACCGTCGGGCTAGCGGGAGAGTTCGTGACCCAGTACTTC.

V and J are TRBV30 and TRBJ1-1, with D possibly TRBD1 on 5 matching bases. CDR3 length: 12 residues. In germline, CDR1 is GTSNPN, CDR2 SVGIG (reference sequence). Trimming removed 2 bases from V and 6 bases from J, with 10 bases in between. The CDR3 bases are TGTGCCTGGAGTAGGCAGGGCCCTGAAGCTTTCTTT. This gives the protein CAWSRQGPEAFF.

The CDR3 region has the DNA TGTGCCAGCAGCTTAATTGACCAGGGGCAGTACTTC. Translating it yields CASSLIDQGQYF. This rearrangement joins TRBV7-2 to TRBJ2-7; D may be TRBD1 (5 bases). Per the germline V gene, CDR1 is SGHTA and CDR2 is FQGNSA. The CDR3 is 12 residues long. The V end was cut by 2 bases, the J end by 9 bases, with 11 bases between.

This rearrangement joins TRBV27 to TRBJ2-7; tentative D call: TRBD1 (6 bases). The CDR3 spans 14 residues. Germline lookup yields CDR1 MNHEY and CDR2 SMNVEV (reference sequence). Between the trimmed V and J ends, which lost 8 bases and 2 bases, there was a span of 16 bases. The CDR3: CASYSTGSAYEQYF. The CDR3 coding sequence is TGTGCCAGCTACTCCACAGGGTCGGCCTACGAGCAGTACTTC.

The CDR3 bases are TGTGCCAGCAGCCGACAGGCGAATGAGCAGTTCTTC. Its translation: CASSRQANEQFF. The chain uses TRBV6-2 or TRBV6-3 and TRBJ2-1; D is possibly TRBD1 (6 bases). Deletions cut 6 bases from V and 7 bases from J, with 10 bases between. The CDR3 is 12 residues long. The germline V gene has CDR1 MNHEY and CDR2 SVGEGT.

The CDR3 nucleotides are TGTGCCACCAGTGACCCGACGCAGGGGGCGCATGAAAAACTGTTTTTT. It translates to CATSDPTQGAHEKLFF. The rearrangement uses TRBV24-1 and TRBJ1-4; 8 bases match TRBD1. CDR1 and CDR2 from the germline V gene are KGHDR and SFDVKD. Trimming removed 4 bases from V and 6 bases from J; junction bases left unmatched: 9. This CDR3 contains 16 residues.

This clone was recorded once. The rearrangement joins TRBV10-3 to TRBJ1-1, with unresolved D. This CDR3 is 15 amino acids long. Looked up from germline, CDR1 is ENHRY and CDR2 is SYGVKD. V lost 2 bases, J lost 0 bases, and 10 bases lay in between. The CDR3 DNA sequence: TGTGCCATCAGTGAGACGCCCCGGGTGAACACTGAAGCTTTCTTT. Its protein is CAISETPRVNTEAFF.

V is TRBV19 and J is TRBJ2-1; D might be TRBD2 (5 bases). V was trimmed by 2 bases and J by 4 bases, leaving 12 bases between them. This CDR3 region has 15 residues. In germline, CDR1 is LNHDA, CDR2 SQIVND (reference sequence). CDR3 in amino acids: CASSIFAGVYNEQFF. The CDR3 DNA follows: TGTGCCAGTAGTATATTTGCGGGTGTTTACAATGAGCAGTTCTTC.

This clone was detected once. This chain connects TRBV15 to TRBJ1-4; TRBD1 agrees at 8 bases. Germline lookup yields CDR1 LNHNV and CDR2 YYDKDF (reference sequence). The CDR3 consists of 17 residues. Trimming took 0 bases from V and 6 from J; bases not matched to a gene: 9. The CDR3 protein is CATSRDNTGQAYEKLFF. CDR3 coding DNA: TGTGCCACCAGCAGAGACAACACGGGACAGGCCTATGAAAAACTGTTTTTT.

This sequence joins TRBV28 and TRBJ2-5; 10 positions match TRBD1. The CDR3 totals 15 residues. Trimming cost V 3 bases and J 4 bases; bases outside gene matches: 5. CDR1 and CDR2 (germline): MDHEN, SYDVKM. Here the CDR3 DNA reads TGTGCCAGCAGTTTCACGACAGGGGGCCCAGAGACCCAGTACTTC. Protein sequence: CASSFTTGGPETQYF.

The CDR3 protein is CASSQVRGRGTEAFF. CDR3 DNA sequence: TGTGCCAGCAGCCAAGTTAGGGGGCGAGGCACTGAAGCTTTCTTT. The chain carries TRBV14 and TRBJ1-1, with 7 nucleotides matching TRBD1. Germline V lookup: CDR1 SGHDN, CDR2 FVKESK. The CDR3 runs 15 residues. Trimming cost V 1 base and J 4 bases; bases outside gene matches: 6.

This clone has just one count. V usage is TRBV9 and J usage is TRBJ2-1, with 10 bases aligning to TRBD2. This CDR3 has 18 residues. The germline CDR1 and CDR2 sequences are SGDLS and YYNGEE. V trimming: 1 base; J trimming: 1 base; junction bases outside the gene matches: 8. CDR3 sequence reads: CASSVSTSGKQSYNEQFF. CDR3 sequence (DNA): TGTGCCAGCAGCGTAAGCACTAGCGGGAAGCAATCCTACAATGAGCAGTTCTTC.

The J gene is TRBJ2-1, the V gene TRBV27; D is uncertain. Trimming shortened V by 5 bases and J by 6 bases, and 11 bases separated the two germline ends. Germline CDR1 MNHEY, CDR2 SMNVEV (reference sequence). The CDR3 covers 13 residues. The CDR3 DNA reads as TGTGCCAGCAGTCCCACACGGAGCAATGAGCAGTTCTTC. This codes for CASSPTRSNEQFF.

The genes are TRBV19 and TRBJ2-1; D possibly corresponds to TRBD1 (5 bases). Germline values: CDR1 LNHDA, CDR2 SQIVND (reference sequence). The length of the CDR3 is 14 residues. V lost 6 bases, J lost 8 bases, and 17 bases lay in between. CDR3 residues: CASRPGQGRDEQFF. The CDR3 coding sequence is TGTGCCAGTAGACCTGGACAAGGAAGGGATGAGCAGTTCTTC.

The chain employs TRBV5-1 and TRBJ1-2; D unresolved. Germline CDR1 is SGHRS and CDR2 is YFSETQ. Trimming took off 0 bases at V and 7 bases at J, with 13 bases between the two ends. The CDR3 is 14 amino acids. DNA of the CDR3: TGCGCCAGCAGCTTGGAGGGAGGTTTAAGTGGCTACACCTTC. It yields the protein CASSLEGGLSGYTF.

This sequence joins TRBV29-1 and TRBJ2-7; weak D call: TRBD2 (7 bases). Germline values: CDR1 SQVTM, CDR2 ANQGSEA. This CDR3 region has 14 residues. V gave up 2 bases and J gave up 3 bases, with 14 bases separating them. CDR3 loop: CSVEWEGGDYEQYF. For the CDR3, the DNA is TGCAGCGTTGAATGGGAGGGGGGGGACTACGAGCAGTACTTC.

V is TRBV19 and J is TRBJ1-4, with 9 bases identical to TRBD1. This CDR3 has 16 residues. CDR1 and CDR2 from the germline V gene are LNHDA and SQIVND (reference sequence). J lost 10 bases, V lost 3 bases, and 12 bases had no gene match. CDR3 nucleotides: TGTGCCAGTAGTATTAATCATGGGACAGGGTCCGGAAAACTGTTTTTT. It translates to CASSINHGTGSGKLFF.